One and the same sample provided the 21 T cell receptor beta chains below, sequenced in a study of Graves' ophthalmopathy and Graves' hyperthyroidism. RNA transcripts were the source from which TCR beta CDR3 regions were amplified. The authors performed first-round RT-PCR with HTBI primers and then a second-round multiplex PCR. TCRdb re-analysed the multiplex PCR reads in MiXCR, keeping a single row per CDR3 protein. The repertoire holds approximately 700,000 distinct CDR3 sequences, with over 40% as singletons. Sequencing used peripheral blood. Receptors were obtained from an adult man with Graves' ophthalmopathy.

There are a few counts of this clonotype. V usage is TRBV5-4 and J usage is TRBJ2-2; 8 bases map to TRBD1. The ends lost 5 bases at V and 3 bases at J; junction bases unmatched: 3. The CDR3 loop spans 14 amino acids. Germline CDR1 SGHNT, CDR2 YYREEE (reference sequence). The CDR3 nucleotides are TGTGCCAGCAGAACAGGGGGTGACACCGGGGAGCTGTTTTTT. As protein: CASRTGGDTGELFF.

This clonotype has a count of ten or more. The chain joins TRBV5-1 to TRBJ1-5, with D perhaps matching TRBD1 (6 bases). The V and J ends lost 0 bases and 5 bases respectively, with 15 bases between them. The CDR3 has 16 residues. Germline CDR1 and CDR2: SGHRS and YFSETQ. In DNA, the CDR3 is TGCGCCAGCAGCTTGGCCTCCGGGGGCAGAGATCAGCCCCAGCATTTT. It translates to CASSLASGGRDQPQHF.

Notes on this clonotype: This may be a read error, as it is one base from a much larger clone. The V call is TRBV10-3, the J call TRBJ2-7; TRBD2 matches at 8 bases. The CDR3 has 15 amino acids. Trimming cost V 6 bases and J 4 bases; bases outside gene matches: 11. The germline V gene encodes CDR1 ENHRY and CDR2 SYGVKD. CDR3: CAISSPGGQVYEQYF. The CDR3 DNA reads TGTGCCATCAGCTCGCCGGGGGGGCAGGTATACGAGCAGTACTTC.

This clonotype was recorded only once. The chain is built from TRBV12-3 or TRBV12-4 and TRBJ2-2, with D hard to call. The CDR3 is 13 residues long. V was pared by 6 bases and J by 2 bases, with 7 bases between. The CDR3 DNA reads as TGTGCCAGCAGGGGCGACAACACCGGGGAGCTGTTTTTT. It codes for CASRGDNTGELFF.

Worth noting for this clonotype: Relative to the germline gene, one junction end is altered; a read error may explain this. This chain connects TRBV10-3 to TRBJ1-5; D might be TRBD1 (5 bases). CDR1 ENHRY and CDR2 SYGVKD come from the germline V gene. The CDR3 runs to 16 residues. The DNA for the CDR3 is TGTGCCAGCAGTGCCGCGGCTGGGGGGAGCAATCAGCCCCAGCATTTT. Protein sequence: CASSAAAGGSNQPQHF.

This sequence joins TRBV10-3 and TRBJ1-2; 9 bases match TRBD1. The V segment lost 10 bases and the J segment 3 bases; nucleotides outside the gene matches: 18. In germline, CDR1 is ENHRY, CDR2 SYGVKD. The length of the CDR3 is 17 residues. CDR3 residues: CASSPGQGPHTHYGYTF. The CDR3 DNA sequence: TGTGCCAGCAGCCCGGGACAGGGTCCCCACACCCACTATGGCTACACCTTC.

This clonotype occurred many times. The chain is built from TRBV9 and TRBJ1-5, with a weak D call TRBD1 (5 bases). Germline V gives CDR1 SGDLS, CDR2 YYNGEE. V was shortened by 1 base and J by 5 bases, with 13 bases between the two germline ends. The CDR3 has 15 residues. The CDR3 protein is CASSVNPGYDQPQHF. DNA for the CDR3: TGTGCCAGCAGCGTAAACCCAGGGTACGATCAGCCCCAGCATTTT.

The chain is built from TRBV5-1 and TRBJ1-1; weak D call: TRBD1 (5 bases). V gave up 2 bases and J gave up 1 base, with 15 bases separating them. Germline CDR1 is SGHRS and CDR2 is YFSETQ. This CDR3 is 16 amino acids long. In nucleotides, the CDR3 is TGCGCCAGCAGCTTATTTCCCGGGGACCAGAACACTGAAGCTTTCTTT. Its translation is CASSLFPGDQNTEAFF.

The genes are TRBV29-1 and TRBJ2-2, with 7 bases lining up with TRBD2. With 3 bases clipped from V and 3 bases from J, the junction kept 7 bases outside the gene matches. The CDR3 totals 15 residues. The germline CDR1 and CDR2 sequences are SQVTM and ANQGSEA. The CDR3 loop is CSVDPSGLHTGELFF. The DNA of the CDR3 is TGCAGCGTTGATCCTAGCGGACTACACACCGGGGAGCTGTTTTTT.

Turning to this clonotype: One junction end disagrees with the germline gene, perhaps due to a read error. The chain employs TRBV25-1 and TRBJ1-6; TRBD1 is a possible D gene (5 bases). Germline lookup yields CDR1 MGHDK and CDR2 SYGVNS. The CDR3 runs to 16 residues. The CDR3 protein is CASSEWGHSYNSPLHF. CDR3 sequence (DNA): TGCGCCAGCAGTGAATGGGGCCACTCCTATAATTCACCCCTCCACTTT.

Concerning this clonotype itself: This sequence may be a read error, since a much larger clone differs from it by one base. The genes are TRBV10-3 and TRBJ1-1; tentatively, D is TRBD1 (5 bases). The length of the CDR3 is 14 residues. Trimming stripped 5 bases from V and 1 base from J, with 11 bases between. Germline CDR1 ENHRY, CDR2 SYGVKD. In nucleotides, the CDR3 is TGTGCCATCAGTTACTCCGACAGGAACACTGAAGCTTTCTTT. It is translated as CAISYSDRNTEAFF.

The V gene is TRBV7-6, the J gene TRBJ1-5; D is unresolved. The CDR3 runs to 16 residues. Germline-derived CDR1 and CDR2 are SGHVS and FNYEAQ. V shed 5 bases and J shed 5 bases, with 19 bases lying between them. This CDR3 reads CASSARPGGPDQPQHF. CDR3 nucleotides: TGTGCCAGCAGCGCCAGACCCGGAGGGCCGGATCAGCCCCAGCATTTT.

Regarding this clonotype: Its ends do not fully match the called genes, so a read error is possible. This chain connects TRBV20-1 to TRBJ1-1; D is possibly TRBD1 (5 bases). The germline gives CDR1 DFQATT, CDR2 SNEGSKA (reference sequence). This CDR3 region has 12 residues. This CDR3 reads CSASRQGTEVFF. As DNA, the CDR3 is TGCAGTGCTAGTCGCCAGGGAACTGAAGTTTTCTTT.

This clonotype appeared a single time. The chain links TRBV7-9 to TRBJ2-7; D not resolved. V was cut by 11 bases and J by 2 bases, with 13 bases left in between. The CDR3 is 12 residues long. Per germline, CDR1 SEHNR and CDR2 FQNEAQ (reference sequence). This chain's CDR3 is CAHNEQAYEQYF. DNA for the CDR3: TGTGCCCACAACGAGCAGGCCTACGAGCAGTACTTC.

This clonotype was seen a few times. The chain uses TRBV4-1 and TRBJ2-5, with 8 bases lining up with TRBD2. The V segment lost 4 bases and the J segment 0 bases; nucleotides outside the gene matches: 7. From germline, CDR1 is MGHRA and CDR2 YSYEKL. The CDR3 contains 16 residues. Written as DNA, the CDR3 is TGCGCCAGCAGCCCAAGGCTAGCGGGTAACCAAGAGACCCAGTACTTC. This codes for CASSPRLAGNQETQYF.

There are a few counts of this clonotype. The chain couples TRBV9 to TRBJ1-4; D is unclear. V was clipped by 4 bases and J by 3 bases, with 10 bases between them. CDR3 length: 14 amino acids. Germline V CDR1 and CDR2: SGDLS, YYNGEE. DNA of the CDR3: TGTGCCAGCAGCCACGACGGGGCTAATGAAAAACTGTTTTTT. This sequence encodes CASSHDGANEKLFF. Supplemented by reference TRBV9 and TRBJ1-4, the full variable domain reads DSGVTQTPKHLITATGQRVTLRCSPRSGDLSVYWYQQSLDQGLQFLIQYYNGEERAKGNILERFSAQQFPDLHSELNLSSLELGDSALYFCASSHDGANEKLFFGSGTQLSVL.

In this sample, this clonotype turned up many times. The rearrangement uses TRBV4-1 and TRBJ1-5; D is unclear. The ends were cut back, 4 bases at V and 2 bases at J, with 9 bases in the middle. Germline V gene lookup returns CDR1 MGHRA and CDR2 YSYEKL. The CDR3 is 14 residues long. This chain's CDR3 is CASSPGTRNQPQHF. The CDR3 region has the DNA TGCGCCAGCAGCCCTGGAACTCGCAATCAGCCCCAGCATTTT.

Comment on this clonotype: The junction does not match germline at one end; this may be a read error. V is TRBV24-1 and J is TRBJ1-5; D is unclear. CDR3 length equals 14 residues. The V gene's germline CDR1 is KGHDR and CDR2 SFDVKD. The CDR3 sequence: CTTSGAYSNQPQHF. DNA for the CDR3: TGTACCACCAGCGGAGCTTATAGCAATCAGCCCCAGCATTTT.

The table lists this clonotype with many counts. The chain is built from TRBV5-1 and TRBJ2-7; 10 nucleotides align to TRBD1. The germline CDR1 and CDR2 sequences are SGHRS and YFSETQ. The CDR3 covers 13 residues. V lost 4 bases to trimming and J lost 6 bases; unmatched junction nucleotides: 4. CDR3: CASSDRGPGEQYF. CDR3 DNA sequence: TGCGCCAGCAGCGACAGGGGGCCGGGCGAGCAGTACTTC.

This chain uses TRBV10-3 with TRBJ1-1, with TRBD1 identical over 9 bases. The germline gives CDR1 ENHRY, CDR2 SYGVKD. V was pared by 4 bases and J by 3 bases, with 3 bases of the junction left unmatched. The CDR3 runs to 14 residues. The CDR3 DNA reads TGTGCCATCAGTGGACAGGGGGTTGACACTGAAGCTTTCTTT. Its protein product is CAISGQGVDTEAFF.

Concerning this clonotype: Relative to the germline gene, one junction end is altered; a read error may explain this. The chain uses TRBV2 and TRBJ2-5; TRBD2 aligns across 9 bases. CDR1 and CDR2 from the germline V gene are SNHLY and FYNNEI. CDR3 length: 15 residues. The CDR3: CANSQDKRGAQTQYF. CDR3 DNA sequence: TGCGCCAACAGCCAAGATAAGCGGGGGGCACAGACCCAGTACTTC.